A single sample is the source of the 22 T cell receptor beta chains below, sequenced in a study of T cell repertoires in cytomegalovirus infection. Via MiXCR, TCRdb re-called the reads, giving one row per CDR3 protein. The sample has just under 550,000 distinct CDR3 sequences; around 27% are singletons. Sequencing used PBMCs. Receptor source: a human donor in good health (CMV status not recorded). Some clones in this sample may be carry-over from other donors' samples.

This clonotype was picked up a small number of times. The chain has TRBV6-5 and TRBJ2-7, with D possibly called TRBD1 or TRBD2 (5 bases each). Germline assignment: CDR1 MNHEY and CDR2 SVGAGI. V was shortened by 2 bases and J by 2 bases, with 19 bases between the two germline ends. CDR3 length equals 17 residues. CDR3 amino acids: CASSYRLWARDPYEQYV. The CDR3 DNA is TGTGCCAGCAGTTACCGTCTCTGGGCGAGGGACCCCTACGAGCAGTACGTC.

This clonotype turned up a few times. V usage is TRBV10-3 and J usage is TRBJ1-2, with D perhaps matching TRBD1 (5 bases). CDR1 is ENHRY and CDR2 is SYGVKD in the germline V gene. The length of the CDR3 is 13 residues. Trimming shortened V by 3 bases and J by 6 bases, and 11 bases separated the two germline ends. This chain's CDR3 is CAISERGADGYTF. The DNA for the CDR3 is TGTGCCATCAGTGAAAGGGGCGCGGATGGCTACACCTTC.

This clonotype was found many times. This sequence joins TRBV7-2 and TRBJ2-3, with D maybe TRBD2 (6 bases). The CDR3 has 15 residues. Germline V gene lookup returns CDR1 SGHTA and CDR2 FQGNSA. The V end was cut by 0 bases, the J end by 6 bases, with 13 bases between. The DNA of the CDR3 is TGTGCCAGCAGCTTAGCGGGGCGGGCGGGGGATACGCAGTATTTT. It specifies CASSLAGRAGDTQYF.

This clonotype was seen only once. The CDR3 DNA is TGTGCCATCAGTGCAAATGGCCCAGGCAACAATCAGCCCCAGCATTTT. Translation gives CAISANGPGNNQPQHF. The J gene is TRBJ1-5, the V gene TRBV10-3, with D uncertain. From germline, CDR1 is ENHRY and CDR2 SYGVKD. The CDR3 spans 16 residues. Trimming cost V 4 bases and J 3 bases, with 16 bases left between them.

This clonotype appeared a few times. The chain uses TRBV10-3 and TRBJ2-7; D is unresolved. The CDR3 runs 13 residues. CDR1 and CDR2 from the germline V gene are ENHRY and SYGVKD. V was clipped by 0 bases and J by 4 bases, with 7 bases between them. The CDR3 region has the DNA TGTGCCATCAGTGAGTCGCCTGGATACGAGCAGTACGTC. Amino acid sequence: CAISESPGYEQYV.

The J gene is TRBJ1-6, the V gene TRBV7-3; D remains ambiguous. V lost 8 bases to trimming and J lost 9 bases, with 11 bases between them. CDR1 is SGHTA, CDR2 FQGTGA, per germline. The length of the CDR3 is 12 residues. The CDR3 sequence is CASRSSGSPLHF. CDR3 nucleotides: TGTGCCAGCCGTTCGTCGGGTTCACCCCTCCACTTT.

V gene TRBV2 combines with J gene TRBJ1-2; 7 bases fit TRBD1. Germline-derived CDR1 and CDR2 are SNHLY and FYNNEI. The CDR3 covers 12 residues. J was trimmed by 8 bases and V by 6 bases; bases with no gene match: 6. The CDR3 is CASRPTGFGYTF. The CDR3 nucleotides read TGTGCCAGCAGGCCGACAGGGTTCGGCTACACCTTC.

A note on this clonotype: Germline is not matched at one junction end, which may reflect a read error. The chain has TRBV7-7 and TRBJ2-1, with D hard to call. The CDR3 sequence is 14 residues long. Germline-derived CDR1 and CDR2 are SSHAT and FNYEAQ (reference sequence). The DNA of the CDR3 is TGTGCTAGCAGCCCCGCGGTGTCCTACAATGAGCAGTTCTTC. Its translation is CASSPAVSYNEQFF.

The V and J genes are TRBV6-6 and TRBJ2-1; 11 bases map to TRBD2. The J segment lost 9 bases and the V segment lost 10 bases, leaving 11 bases of the junction unmatched. Germline V gives CDR1 MNHNY, CDR2 SVGAGI (reference sequence). This CDR3 is 14 amino acids long. CDR3 in amino acids: CAILGLAGISEQFF. In DNA, the CDR3 is TGTGCCATCCTAGGACTAGCGGGTATCAGTGAGCAGTTCTTC.

This chain joins TRBV25-1 and TRBJ1-6; D gene ambiguous. The CDR3 spans 14 residues. V was cut by 8 bases and J by 7 bases, with 15 bases left in between. Germline CDR1 is MGHDK and CDR2 is SYGVNS. The CDR3 DNA reads as TGTGCCAGCTCTCGAAACCCGGGGAATTCACCCCTCCACTTT. Amino acids: CASSRNPGNSPLHF.

There are many counts of this clonotype. This chain links TRBV7-8 with TRBJ2-7; perhaps TRBD1 as D (5 bases). This CDR3 is 15 amino acids long. V was trimmed by 2 bases and J by 5 bases, leaving 16 bases between them. Germline CDR1 SGHVS, CDR2 FQNEAQ. The CDR3 reads CASSLKIQVLDEQYF. CDR3 bases: TGTGCCAGCAGCTTAAAAATACAGGTACTGGACGAGCAGTACTTC.

The chain carries TRBV27 and TRBJ2-1, with D unclear. CDR1 and CDR2 (germline): MNHEY, SMNVEV (reference sequence). The CDR3 is made up of 13 amino acids. Trimming shortened V by 2 bases and J by 6 bases, and 8 bases separated the two germline ends. The CDR3 DNA is TGTGCCAGCAGTTTAAGTAGGATCAATGAGCAGTTCTTC. Amino acids: CASSLSRINEQFF.

The V and J genes are TRBV3-1 and TRBJ1-2, with 10 bases that match TRBD1. J gave up 3 bases and V 2 bases, and 3 bases lay outside the gene matches. This CDR3 is 15 amino acids long. Per the germline V gene, CDR1 is LGHDT and CDR2 is YNNKEL (reference sequence). This CDR3 reads CASSQTGTGDYGYTF. The CDR3 nucleotides are TGTGCCAGCAGCCAAACCGGGACAGGGGACTATGGCTACACCTTC.

The chain uses TRBV5-5 and TRBJ1-1; D is unresolved. The CDR3 totals 13 residues. V shed 4 bases and J shed 3 bases, with 10 bases lying between them. Looked up from germline, CDR1 is SGHKS and CDR2 is YYEKEE (reference sequence). The CDR3 sequence is CASSRPPHTEAFF. In DNA, the CDR3 is TGTGCCAGCAGCCGCCCCCCACACACTGAAGCTTTCTTT.

This clonotype has ten or more counts. CDR3 sequence (DNA): TGTGCCAGCAGCTTAGCTGTCGACAGGGAGGCGCAGTATTTT. Translation: CASSLAVDREAQYF. The rearrangement joins TRBV7-2 to TRBJ2-3; possibly TRBD1 for D (7 bases). V was cut by 0 bases and J by 10 bases, with 14 bases left in between. The germline V gene encodes CDR1 SGHTA and CDR2 FQGNSA. The CDR3 consists of 14 residues.

This clonotype was counted at least ten times. The CDR3 nucleotides read TGTGCCAGCAGCTTAGGGGCAGGGTCGGCAGATACGCAGTATTTT. It codes for CASSLGAGSADTQYF. The genes are TRBV7-2 and TRBJ2-3; tentatively, D is TRBD1 (5 bases). CDR3 length equals 15 residues. Per the germline V gene, CDR1 is SGHTA and CDR2 is FQGNSA. Trimming removed 1 base at V and 4 bases at J, with 12 bases between.

The genes are TRBV7-6 and TRBJ2-7, with D unresolved. This CDR3 has 14 amino acids. V lost 1 base to trimming and J lost 1 base, with 8 bases between them. CDR1 SGHVS and CDR2 FNYEAQ come from the germline V gene. CDR3 coding DNA: TGTGCCAGCAGCTTAGGCGTTAGGTCCTACGAGCAGTACGTC. Translating gives CASSLGVRSYEQYV.

This clonotype was detected only a few times. This chain joins TRBV20-1 and TRBJ2-1, with 7 nucleotides matching TRBD2. J gave up 3 bases and V 4 bases, and 6 bases lay outside the gene matches. Germline CDR1 and CDR2: DFQATT and SNEGSKA (reference sequence). This CDR3 region has 14 residues. The CDR3 is CSATLLAHYNEQFF. CDR3 in DNA: TGCAGTGCTACCTTACTAGCGCACTACAATGAGCAGTTCTTC.

Ten or more counts support this clonotype. The chain carries TRBV7-2 and TRBJ2-1; D call uncertain. V lost 3 bases and J 7 bases, leaving 13 bases between the germline ends. Germline V gene lookup returns CDR1 SGHTA and CDR2 FQGNSA. This CDR3 comprises 14 residues. The CDR3 sequence is CASSLAGIRNEQFF. The CDR3 bases are TGTGCCAGCAGCTTGGCTGGGATTCGAAATGAGCAGTTCTTC.

This sequence joins TRBV10-3 and TRBJ2-3; 12 nucleotides match TRBD2. This CDR3 has 16 residues. V trimming: 3 bases; J trimming: 5 bases; junction bases outside the gene matches: 6. The germline V gene encodes CDR1 ENHRY and CDR2 SYGVKD. The CDR3 loop reads CAISDMTSGRVDTQYF. The CDR3 DNA reads as TGTGCCATCAGTGATATGACTAGCGGGAGAGTAGATACGCAGTATTTT.

This clonotype was counted many times. The chain is built from TRBV7-6 and TRBJ1-6; 11 nucleotides align to TRBD1. Germline values: CDR1 SGHVS, CDR2 FNYEAQ. The CDR3 length is 14 residues. Losses at the gene ends were 5 bases for V and 8 bases for J; bases not matched to a gene: 2. The CDR3: CASSGDRGDSPLHF. CDR3 in DNA: TGTGCCAGCAGCGGGGACAGGGGGGATTCACCCCTCCACTTT.

This clonotype was seen a few times. This rearrangement joins TRBV9 to TRBJ2-5; TRBD1 matches 10 bases. Trimming at V came to 3 bases and at J to 5 bases, leaving 10 bases not matched to a gene. Looked up from germline, CDR1 is SGDLS and CDR2 is YYNGEE. CDR3 length: 16 residues. The chain's CDR3 is CASSGPGTGARETQYF. The CDR3 DNA is TGTGCCAGCAGCGGTCCCGGGACAGGGGCCAGGGAGACCCAGTACTTC.